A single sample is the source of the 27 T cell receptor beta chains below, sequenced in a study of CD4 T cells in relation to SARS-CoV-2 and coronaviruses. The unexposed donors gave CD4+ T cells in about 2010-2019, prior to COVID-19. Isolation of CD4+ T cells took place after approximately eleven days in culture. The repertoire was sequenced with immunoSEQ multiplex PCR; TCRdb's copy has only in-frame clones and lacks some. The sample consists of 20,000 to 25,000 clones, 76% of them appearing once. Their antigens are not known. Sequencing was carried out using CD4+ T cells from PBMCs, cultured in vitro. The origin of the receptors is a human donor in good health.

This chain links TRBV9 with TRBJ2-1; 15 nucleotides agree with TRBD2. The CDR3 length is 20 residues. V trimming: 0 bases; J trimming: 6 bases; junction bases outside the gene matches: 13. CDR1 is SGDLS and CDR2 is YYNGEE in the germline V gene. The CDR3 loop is CASSVDGERWGLAGGNEQFF. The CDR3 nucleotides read TGTGCCAGCAGCGTAGACGGGGAACGGTGGGGACTAGCGGGAGGCAATGAGCAGTTCTTC.

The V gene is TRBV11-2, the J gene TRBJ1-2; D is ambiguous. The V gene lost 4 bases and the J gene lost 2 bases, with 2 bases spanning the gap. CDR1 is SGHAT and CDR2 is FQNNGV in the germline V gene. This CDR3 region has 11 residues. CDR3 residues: CASSSNYGYTF. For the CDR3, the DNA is TGTGCCAGCAGCTCAAACTATGGCTACACCTTC. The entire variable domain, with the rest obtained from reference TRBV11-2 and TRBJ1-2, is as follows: EAGVAQSPRYKIIEKRQSVAFWCNPISGHATLYWYQQILGQGPKLLIQFQNNGVVDDSQLPKDRFSAERLKGVDSTLKIQPAKLEDSAVYLCASSSNYGYTFGSGTRLTVV.

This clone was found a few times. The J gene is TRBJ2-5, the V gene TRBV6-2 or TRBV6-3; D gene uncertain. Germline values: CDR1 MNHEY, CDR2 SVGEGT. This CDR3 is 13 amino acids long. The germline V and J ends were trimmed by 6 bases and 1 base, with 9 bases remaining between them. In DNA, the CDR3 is TGTGCCAGCAGCGCTAGGGCCCAAGAGACCCAGTACTTC. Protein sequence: CASSARAQETQYF.

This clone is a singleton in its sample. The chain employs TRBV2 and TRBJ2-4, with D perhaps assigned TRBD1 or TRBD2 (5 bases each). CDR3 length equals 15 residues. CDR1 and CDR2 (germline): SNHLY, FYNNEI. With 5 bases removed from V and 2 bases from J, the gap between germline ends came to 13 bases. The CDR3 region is CASSQEWGSKNIQYF. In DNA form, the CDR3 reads TGTGCCAGCAGTCAAGAGTGGGGGTCCAAAAACATTCAGTACTTC. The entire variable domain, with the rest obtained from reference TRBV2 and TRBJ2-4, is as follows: EPEVTQTPSHQVTQMGQEVILRCVPISNHLYFYWYRQILGQKVEFLVSFYNNEISEKSEIFDDQFSVERPDGSNFTLKIRSTKLEDSAMYFCASSQEWGSKNIQYFGAGTRLSVL.

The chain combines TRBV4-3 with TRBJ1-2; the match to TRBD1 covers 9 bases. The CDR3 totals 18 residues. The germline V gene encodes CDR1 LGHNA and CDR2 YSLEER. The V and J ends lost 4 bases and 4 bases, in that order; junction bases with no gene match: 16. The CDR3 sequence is CASSPGAARDRESYGYTF. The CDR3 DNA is TGCGCCAGCAGCCCGGGGGCTGCCCGGGACAGGGAGTCCTATGGCTACACCTTC.

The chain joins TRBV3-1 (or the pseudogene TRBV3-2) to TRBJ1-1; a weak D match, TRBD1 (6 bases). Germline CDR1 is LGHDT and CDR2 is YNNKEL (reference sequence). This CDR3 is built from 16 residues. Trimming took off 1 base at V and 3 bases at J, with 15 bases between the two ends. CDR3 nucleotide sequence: TGTGCCAGCAGCCAAGGGGGGGCAGGTAGGGACACTGAAGCTTTCTTT. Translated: CASSQGGAGRDTEAFF.

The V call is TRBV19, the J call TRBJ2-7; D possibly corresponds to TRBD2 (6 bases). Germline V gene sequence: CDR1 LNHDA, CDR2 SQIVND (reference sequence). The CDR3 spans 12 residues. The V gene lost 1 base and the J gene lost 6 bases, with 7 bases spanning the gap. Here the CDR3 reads CASSIGGGEQYF. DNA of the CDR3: TGTGCCAGTAGTATAGGGGGAGGCGAGCAGTACTTC.

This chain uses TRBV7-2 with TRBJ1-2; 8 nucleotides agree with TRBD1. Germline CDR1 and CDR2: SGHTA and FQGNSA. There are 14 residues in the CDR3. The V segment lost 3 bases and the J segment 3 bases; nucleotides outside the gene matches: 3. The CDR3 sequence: CASSFGDRYYGYTF. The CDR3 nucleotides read TGTGCCAGCAGCTTTGGGGACAGGTACTATGGCTACACCTTC.

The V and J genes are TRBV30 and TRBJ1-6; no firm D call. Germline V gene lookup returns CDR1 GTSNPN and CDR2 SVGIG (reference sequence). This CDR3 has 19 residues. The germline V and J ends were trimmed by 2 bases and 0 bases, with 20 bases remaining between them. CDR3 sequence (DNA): TGTGCCTGGAGTTCCGGACTAGACCCCTCGAGCTCCTATAATTCACCCCTCCACTTT. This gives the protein CAWSSGLDPSSSYNSPLHF.

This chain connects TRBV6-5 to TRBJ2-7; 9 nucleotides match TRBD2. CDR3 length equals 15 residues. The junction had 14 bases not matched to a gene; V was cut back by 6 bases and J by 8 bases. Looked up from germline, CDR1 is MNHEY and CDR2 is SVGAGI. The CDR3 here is CASSRGVLAGDKQYF. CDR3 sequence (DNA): TGTGCCAGCAGCCGTGGGGTGTTAGCGGGAGATAAGCAGTACTTC.

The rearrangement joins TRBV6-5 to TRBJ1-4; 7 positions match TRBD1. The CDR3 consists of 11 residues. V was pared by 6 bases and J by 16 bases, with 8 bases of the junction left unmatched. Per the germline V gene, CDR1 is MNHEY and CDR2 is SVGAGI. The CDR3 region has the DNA TGTGCCAGCAGAACACAGGACAGGCAGTTTTTT. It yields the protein CASRTQDRQFF.

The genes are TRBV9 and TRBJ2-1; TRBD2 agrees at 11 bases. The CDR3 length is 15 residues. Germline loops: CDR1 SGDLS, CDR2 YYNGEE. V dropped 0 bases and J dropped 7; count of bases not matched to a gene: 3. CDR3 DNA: TGTGCCAGCAGCGTAGGACTAGCGGGGACAAATGAGCAGTTCTTC. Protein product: CASSVGLAGTNEQFF.

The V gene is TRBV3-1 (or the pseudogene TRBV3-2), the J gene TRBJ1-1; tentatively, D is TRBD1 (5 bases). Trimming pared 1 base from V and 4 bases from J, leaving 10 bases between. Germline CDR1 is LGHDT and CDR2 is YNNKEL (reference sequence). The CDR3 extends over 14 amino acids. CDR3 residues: CASSQGEGTTEAFF. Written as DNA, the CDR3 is TGTGCCAGCAGCCAAGGCGAGGGGACCACTGAAGCTTTCTTT.

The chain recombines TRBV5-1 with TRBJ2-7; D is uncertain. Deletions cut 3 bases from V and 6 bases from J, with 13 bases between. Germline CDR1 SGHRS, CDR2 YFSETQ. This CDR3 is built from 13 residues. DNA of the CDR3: TGCGCCAGCAGCTCCCCGACTCTAGGCGAGCAGTACTTC. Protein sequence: CASSSPTLGEQYF.

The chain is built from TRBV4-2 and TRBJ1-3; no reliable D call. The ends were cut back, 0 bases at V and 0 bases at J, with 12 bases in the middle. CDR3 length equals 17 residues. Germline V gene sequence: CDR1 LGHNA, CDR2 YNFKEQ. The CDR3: CASSQESQKDSGNTIYF. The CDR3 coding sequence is TGTGCCAGCAGCCAAGAGAGTCAGAAAGACTCTGGAAACACCATATATTTT.

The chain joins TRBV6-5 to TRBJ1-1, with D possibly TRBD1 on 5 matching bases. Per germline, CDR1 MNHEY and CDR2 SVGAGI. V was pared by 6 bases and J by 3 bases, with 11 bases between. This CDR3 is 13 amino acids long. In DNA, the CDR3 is TGTGCCAGCAGATCGGGACCCCACACTGAAGCTTTCTTT. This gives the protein CASRSGPHTEAFF.

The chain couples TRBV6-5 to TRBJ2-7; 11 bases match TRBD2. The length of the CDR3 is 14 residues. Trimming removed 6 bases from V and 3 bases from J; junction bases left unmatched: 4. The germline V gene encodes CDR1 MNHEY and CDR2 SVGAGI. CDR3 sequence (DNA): TGTGCCAGCAGCCGACTAGCGGGGCTCTACGAGCAGTACTTC. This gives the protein CASSRLAGLYEQYF.

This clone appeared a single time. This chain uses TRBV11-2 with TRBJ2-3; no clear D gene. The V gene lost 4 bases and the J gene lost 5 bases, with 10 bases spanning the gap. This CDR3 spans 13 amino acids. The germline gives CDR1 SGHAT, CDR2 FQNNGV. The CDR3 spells CASSWGGRDTQYF. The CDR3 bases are TGTGCCAGCAGCTGGGGTGGTCGAGATACGCAGTATTTT.

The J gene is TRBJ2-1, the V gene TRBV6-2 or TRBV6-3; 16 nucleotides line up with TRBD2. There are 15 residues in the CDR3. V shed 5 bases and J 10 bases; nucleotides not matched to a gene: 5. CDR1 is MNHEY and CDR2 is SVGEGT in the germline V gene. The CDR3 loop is CASSGTSGREREQFF. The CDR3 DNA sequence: TGTGCCAGCAGTGGGACTAGCGGGAGGGAAAGGGAGCAGTTCTTC.

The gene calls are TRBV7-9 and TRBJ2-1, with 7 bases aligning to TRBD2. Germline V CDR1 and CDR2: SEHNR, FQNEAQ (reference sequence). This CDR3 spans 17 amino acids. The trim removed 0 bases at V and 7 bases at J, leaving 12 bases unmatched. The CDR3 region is CASSLAPGGSILNEQFF. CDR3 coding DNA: TGTGCCAGCAGCTTAGCCCCAGGCGGGAGTATTTTGAATGAGCAGTTCTTC.

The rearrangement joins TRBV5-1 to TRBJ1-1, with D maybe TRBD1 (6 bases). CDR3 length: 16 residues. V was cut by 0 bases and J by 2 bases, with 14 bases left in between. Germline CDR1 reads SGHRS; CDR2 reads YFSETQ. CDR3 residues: CASSLGVGQLNTEAFF. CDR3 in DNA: TGCGCCAGCAGCTTGGGCGTTGGACAGCTCAACACTGAAGCTTTCTTT.

CDR3 DNA: TGCGCCAGCAGTGAAAAGCGGGAGGGCCAATACGAGCAGTACTTC. Protein: CASSEKREGQYEQYF. The rearrangement joins TRBV10-1 to TRBJ2-7; 10 bases are shared with TRBD2. Per germline, CDR1 WNHNN and CDR2 SYGVQD (reference sequence). After removal of 3 bases from V and 4 bases from J, the junction contained 6 bases not matched to a gene. The CDR3 extends over 15 amino acids.

The CDR3 reads CASAGTSGGLQETQYF. The CDR3 DNA reads as TGTGCCAGCGCAGGGACTAGCGGGGGTCTACAAGAGACCCAGTACTTC. This sequence joins TRBV27 and TRBJ2-5; 14 bases are shared with TRBD2. The CDR3 sequence is 16 residues long. The V gene's germline CDR1 is MNHEY and CDR2 SMNVEV (reference sequence). V dropped 8 bases and J dropped 2; count of bases not matched to a gene: 7.

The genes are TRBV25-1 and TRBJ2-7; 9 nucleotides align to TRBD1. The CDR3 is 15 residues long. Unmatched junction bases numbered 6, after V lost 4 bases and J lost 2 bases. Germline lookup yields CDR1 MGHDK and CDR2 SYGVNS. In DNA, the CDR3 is TGTGCCAGCAGTGGAACCGGGACAGGGACCTACGAGCAGTACTTC. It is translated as CASSGTGTGTYEQYF.

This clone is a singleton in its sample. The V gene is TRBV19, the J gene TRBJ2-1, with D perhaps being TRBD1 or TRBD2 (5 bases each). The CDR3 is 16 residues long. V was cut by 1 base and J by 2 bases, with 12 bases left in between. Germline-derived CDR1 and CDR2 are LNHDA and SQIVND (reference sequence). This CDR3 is CASSIVGTGTYNEQFF. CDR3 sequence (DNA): TGTGCCAGTAGTATAGTAGGGACGGGGACCTACAATGAGCAGTTCTTC.

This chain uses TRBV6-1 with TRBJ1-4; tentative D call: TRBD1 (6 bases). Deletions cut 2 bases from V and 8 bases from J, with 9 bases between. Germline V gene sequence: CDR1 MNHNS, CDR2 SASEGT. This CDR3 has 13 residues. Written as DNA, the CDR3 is TGTGCCAGCAGTGAACTCGACAGGGAAAAACTGTTTTTT. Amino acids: CASSELDREKLFF.

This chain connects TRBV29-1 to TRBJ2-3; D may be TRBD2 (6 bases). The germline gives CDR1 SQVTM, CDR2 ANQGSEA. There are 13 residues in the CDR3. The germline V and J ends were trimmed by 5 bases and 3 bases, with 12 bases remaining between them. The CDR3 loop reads CSVRGTLTDTQYF. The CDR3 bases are TGCAGCGTTCGGGGGACTCTTACAGATACGCAGTATTTT.